This TCR beta chain came from a study of OX40 agonist ivuxolimab in advanced cancers. Study results and caveats: Researchers report that CD8+ T cells had, on average, more expanded clones than CD4+. CD4+ and CD8+ T cells in blood underwent clonal expansion by week 6 at 0.1 to 3.0 mg/kg.

Generated by immunoSEQ multiplex PCR, the TCRdb table keeps only in-frame clones and is missing some. The data contain 55,000 to 70,000 clones, 82% of them singletons. Concerning this clone: Its target is unknown.

The ends were cut back, 5 bases at V and 2 bases at J, with 8 bases in the middle. Germline loops: CDR1 MDHEN, CDR2 SYDVKM. This CDR3 is 13 amino acids long. The specimen was CD4+ or CD8+ T cells sorted from blood, collected in a trial of the OX40 agonist ivuxolimab. This chain connects TRBV28 to TRBJ2-3; TRBD2 is a possible D gene (5 bases). The clonotype originates from an adult with an advanced solid tumor such as melanoma, head and neck, liver or kidney cancer. CDR3: CASSARDTDTQYF. CDR3 DNA sequence: TGTGCCAGCAGTGCCCGGGACACAGATACGCAGTATTTT. The full variable domain, completed using reference TRBV28 and TRBJ2-3, is DVKVTQSSRYLVKRTGEKVFLECVQDMDHENMFWYRQDPGLGLRLIYFSYDVKMKEKGDIPEGYSVSREKKERFSLILESASTNQTSMYLCASSARDTDTQYFGPGTRLTVL.